Listed below are T cell receptor beta chains from one sample, sequenced in a study of PD-1 blockade in classical Hodgkin lymphoma. The repertoire was sequenced with immunoSEQ multiplex PCR; TCRdb's copy has only in-frame clones and lacks some. The table shows about 76,000 clones, with about nine tenths occurring only once. The specimen was peripheral blood mononuclear cells (PBMCs), collected at baseline. These receptor sequences come from a human donor with classical Hodgkin lymphoma. Each CDR3 is given with its conserved first and last residue. Fields, in order: clone size, J gene, D gene, V gene, CDR3 DNA, CDR3 protein. D genes are given only for firm matches. Rows may omit the clone size; those that give it use once, few, many or a size class.

abundance: NA
j_gene: TRBJ2-7
d_gene: NA
v_gene: TRBV9
CDR3nt: TGTGCCAGCAGCGTAGCTACAGGGACCAACTACGAGCAGTACTTC
CDR3aa: CASSVATGTNYEQYF

abundance: NA
j_gene: TRBJ2-1
d_gene: NA
v_gene: TRBV18
CDR3nt: TGTGCCAGCTCACCACCGCTCGGCGTCCGCAATGAGCAGTTCTTC
CDR3aa: CASSPPLGVRNEQFF

abundance: NA
j_gene: TRBJ1-2
d_gene: NA
v_gene: TRBV10-1
CDR3nt: TGCGCCAGCAGTGACCCCGGGGGGGGGAGCTATGGCTACACCTTC
CDR3aa: CASSDPGGGSYGYTF

abundance: NA
j_gene: TRBJ1-2
d_gene: TRBD1
v_gene: TRBV9
CDR3nt: TGTGCCAGCAGCGACCTACAGGGGGCTCCGTATGGCTACACCTTC
CDR3aa: CASSDLQGAPYGYTF

abundance: once
j_gene: TRBJ2-7
d_gene: TRBD1
v_gene: TRBV5-1
CDR3nt: TGCGCCAGCAGCTTGTGGTCGACAGGGCTCTACGAGCAGTACTTC
CDR3aa: CASSLWSTGLYEQYF

abundance: few
j_gene: TRBJ2-1
d_gene: NA
v_gene: TRBV10-2
CDR3nt: TGCGCCAGCGGGCCGAGCTCCTACAATGAGCAGTTCTTC
CDR3aa: CASGPSSYNEQFF

abundance: NA
j_gene: TRBJ1-1
d_gene: NA
v_gene: TRBV30
CDR3nt: TGTGCCTGGAGTGTTGTGGTCACTGAAGCTTTCTTT
CDR3aa: CAWSVVVTEAFF

abundance: once
j_gene: TRBJ2-1
d_gene: TRBD2
v_gene: TRBV18
CDR3nt: TGTGCCAGCTCACCTGGGACTAGCTACAATGAGCAGTTCTTC
CDR3aa: CASSPGTSYNEQFF

abundance: NA
j_gene: TRBJ2-2
d_gene: NA
v_gene: TRBV4-1
CDR3nt: TGCGCCAGCAGCCAACTACAGGGGAGGAGGGGCGGGGAGCTGTTTTTT
CDR3aa: CASSQLQGRRGGELFF

abundance: once
j_gene: TRBJ1-2
d_gene: TRBD1
v_gene: TRBV4-2
CDR3nt: TGTGCCAGCAGCCCGAGGACAGGGGATGACTATGGCTACACCTTC
CDR3aa: CASSPRTGDDYGYTF

abundance: NA
j_gene: TRBJ2-1
d_gene: NA
v_gene: TRBV25-1
CDR3nt: TGTGCCAGCAGTGTCTTAAGTCCCTTACTGGGCAATGAGCAGTTCTTC
CDR3aa: CASSVLSPLLGNEQFF

abundance: few
j_gene: TRBJ2-5
d_gene: NA
v_gene: TRBV6-1
CDR3nt: TGTGCCAGCAGTTTAGAGACCCAGTACTTC
CDR3aa: CASSLETQYF

abundance: NA
j_gene: TRBJ1-2
d_gene: NA
v_gene: TRBV18
CDR3nt: TGTGCCAGCTCACCTAAACAGGAGGGCTATGGCTACACCTTC
CDR3aa: CASSPKQEGYGYTF

abundance: few
j_gene: TRBJ2-7
d_gene: TRBD2
v_gene: TRBV2
CDR3nt: TGTGCCAGCAGCCTTTCTTTACTAGCGGGAGGGCCGGGGTGGTCCGAGCAGTACTTC
CDR3aa: CASSLSLLAGGPGWSEQYF

abundance: few
j_gene: TRBJ2-2
d_gene: NA
v_gene: TRBV19
CDR3nt: TGTGCCAGTAGTACCGGACGGCCCGGGGAGCTGTTTTTT
CDR3aa: CASSTGRPGELFF

abundance: NA
j_gene: TRBJ1-3
d_gene: NA
v_gene: TRBV4-1
CDR3nt: TGCGCCAGCAGCCTTGGCCTAACAGGGTCTGGAAACACCATATATTTT
CDR3aa: CASSLGLTGSGNTIYF

abundance: NA
j_gene: TRBJ2-7
d_gene: TRBD2
v_gene: TRBV28
CDR3nt: TGTGCCAGCAGTTTATCAACTAGCGGGAGTAGGTACGAGCAGTACTTC
CDR3aa: CASSLSTSGSRYEQYF

abundance: NA
j_gene: TRBJ2-7
d_gene: NA
v_gene: TRBV25-1
CDR3nt: TGTGCCAGCAGTGGGTCCTACGAGCAGTACTTC
CDR3aa: CASSGSYEQYF

abundance: NA
j_gene: TRBJ1-1
d_gene: TRBD1
v_gene: TRBV15
CDR3nt: TGTGCCACCAGCATAGACAGGGGGCACGCTGAAGCTTTCTTT
CDR3aa: CATSIDRGHAEAFF